The rows below give T cell receptor beta chains drawn from one sample of a study of blood T cell repertoires in COVID-19. The data were produced by immunoSEQ multiplex PCR, yet TCRdb's version contains in-frame clones alone and is incomplete. This table holds a few hundred thousand clones, 80% to 90% found once. The sequenced sample was peripheral blood. The receptors originated from a woman in her thirties with active or convalescent COVID-19. The CDR3 runs from the conserved cysteine through the conserved F or W. The D gene is left open where the match is weak. A clone size is listed for some rows: how often the clone was seen (once, few, many), or a class if it is expanded.

V gene	D gene	J gene	clone size	CDR3 DNA	CDR3 protein
TRBV7-2	NA	TRBJ1-2	NA	TGTGCCAGCAGCTTAGATCAGACTACCTATGGCTACACCTTC	CASSLDQTTYGYTF
TRBV15	NA	TRBJ1-3	NA	TGTGCCACCAGCAGAGATACAGCCCGCTCTGGAAACACCATATATTTT	CATSRDTARSGNTIYF
TRBV30	NA	TRBJ2-5	NA	TGTGCCCGTGAGGAGGGTACGGAGACCCAGTACTTC	CAREEGTETQYF
TRBV9	NA	TRBJ2-1	NA	TGTGCCAGCAGCGTAGTTAGCGGCCTTAGTTACGAGCAGTTCTTC	CASSVVSGLSYEQFF
TRBV28	NA	TRBJ1-2	NA	TGTGCCAGTGCCCTTTGGGGGGGGGAACCTAACTATGGCTACACCTTC	CASALWGGEPNYGYTF
TRBV4-2	NA	TRBJ1-3	once	TGTGCCAGCCGGGGGACCCGCTCTGGAAACACCATATATTTT	CASRGTRSGNTIYF
TRBV18	TRBD1	TRBJ1-5	NA	TGTGCCAGCTCAGGACAGGGTGGCAATCAGCCCCAGCATTTT	CASSGQGGNQPQHF
TRBV7-9	NA	TRBJ2-1	NA	TGTGCCAGCAGCCACCTTAGCGGCGGAGCTTACAATGAGCAGTTCTTC	CASSHLSGGAYNEQFF
TRBV18	TRBD1	TRBJ1-3	NA	TGTGCCAGCAACCGGGACAGGGCGGACACCATATATTTT	CASNRDRADTIYF
TRBV12-3/TRBV12-4	NA	TRBJ1-1	NA	TGTGCCAGCAGTAGGAGGGTAAGAGGTGAAGCTTTCTTT	CASSRRVRGEAFF
TRBV28	NA	TRBJ1-5	few	TGTGCCAGCAGTTTTGAACCGGCCGGGAATGATCAGCCCCAGCATTTT	CASSFEPAGNDQPQHF
TRBV30	NA	TRBJ1-1	NA	TGTGCCTGGAGTCGACAGAACACTGAAGCTTTCTTT	CAWSRQNTEAFF
TRBV18	NA	TRBJ1-2	few	TGTGCCAGCTCACCCGACAGCCTCTATGGCTACACCTTC	CASSPDSLYGYTF
TRBV2	NA	TRBJ2-3	NA	TGTGCCAGCAGTCCCTCGACAGATACGCAGTATTTT	CASSPSTDTQYF
TRBV6-5	TRBD1	TRBJ1-2	NA	TGTGCCAGCAGTTACTCAGGGGGCAACTATGGCTACACCTTC	CASSYSGGNYGYTF
TRBV7-2	TRBD1	TRBJ1-1	NA	TGTGCCAGCAGCTTTCGGACAGGGTCGAGCACTGAAGCTTTCTTT	CASSFRTGSSTEAFF
TRBV12-3/TRBV12-4	NA	TRBJ1-1	few	TGTGCCAGCAACCCGGACAGAAGGCTTGGAGCTTTCTTT	CASNPDRRLGAFF
TRBV4-3	TRBD1	TRBJ1-1	NA	TGCGCCAGCAGCCAACTCGCCGGGACAGGGGCCACTGAAGCTTTCTTT	CASSQLAGTGATEAFF
TRBV19	NA	TRBJ2-2	NA	TGTGCCAGTACGCGGGGCAGGGAGACTACCGGGGAGCTGTTTTTT	CASTRGRETTGELFF
TRBV11-3	NA	TRBJ2-3	NA	TGTGCCAGCAGCTCCCCCCAGGTACTCACAGATACGCAGTATTTT	CASSSPQVLTDTQYF
TRBV4-3	TRBD1	TRBJ1-1	NA	TGCGCCAGCAGCCAAAACAGGGGGTGGGACACTGAAGCTTTCTTT	CASSQNRGWDTEAFF
TRBV3-1/TRBV3-2	TRBD1	TRBJ1-5	NA	TGTGCCAGCAGCCAGGCCGGGACAGGGGTCCAGCCCCAGCATTTT	CASSQAGTGVQPQHF
TRBV6-6	NA	TRBJ2-5	NA	TGTGCCAGCAGTTACCCACCGGGGGAAGAGACCCAGTACTTC	CASSYPPGEETQYF
TRBV7-2	NA	TRBJ2-2	few	TGTGCCAGCAGCTTTCGCGGCAGCGGGGAGCTGTTTTTT	CASSFRGSGELFF
TRBV18	TRBD1	TRBJ1-6	NA	TGTGCCAGCTCACGATCGGACAGGGGTTCACCCCTCCACTTT	CASSRSDRGSPLHF
TRBV6-2/TRBV6-3	TRBD2	TRBJ2-1	NA	TGTGCCAGCAGTCCAGCGGGGGAGGGGAACAATGAGCAGTTCTTC	CASSPAGEGNNEQFF
TRBV6-5	NA	TRBJ1-2	NA	TGTGCCAGCAGAACAGGGTCTAACCTTAACTATGGCTACACCTTC	CASRTGSNLNYGYTF
TRBV18	NA	TRBJ1-2	few	TGTGCCAGCTCACCACCGGGGACAAATTATGGCTACACCTTC	CASSPPGTNYGYTF
TRBV25-1	NA	TRBJ1-6	NA	TGTGCCAGCAGTGAATCTACCGCGGGAGGGGGATATAATTCACCCCTCCACTTT	CASSESTAGGGYNSPLHF
TRBV6-5	TRBD2	TRBJ2-7	once	TGTGCCAGCAGTTCCGGGGGGAGGAACTACGAGCAGTACTTC	CASSSGGRNYEQYF
TRBV6-2/TRBV6-3	NA	TRBJ2-5	NA	TGTGCCAGCAGTTACATGAGGGAGACCCAGTACTTC	CASSYMRETQYF
TRBV19	TRBD1	TRBJ1-2	NA	TGTGCCAGTAAACGGACAGGGGGCTTTGGCTACACCTTC	CASKRTGGFGYTF
TRBV4-2	TRBD2	TRBJ2-3	NA	TGTGCCAGCAGCCAAAGCGGGGGGAGAGGGGTTACAGATACGCAGTATTTT	CASSQSGGRGVTDTQYF
TRBV7-3	TRBD1	TRBJ1-2	NA	TGTGCCAGCAGCTTATATGGACAGGCTAACTATGGCTACACCTTC	CASSLYGQANYGYTF
TRBV3-1/TRBV3-2	NA	TRBJ1-2	NA	TGTGCCAGCAGCCAAGGACAGATTAACTATGGCTACACCTTC	CASSQGQINYGYTF
TRBV12-3/TRBV12-4	NA	TRBJ1-1	NA	TGTGCCAGCCGGGTTGGGGCGAACACTGAAGCTTTCTTT	CASRVGANTEAFF
TRBV29-1	TRBD2	TRBJ2-1	NA	TGCAGGACAGAGTCCGGGACTAGCGGGGGGGATCCTTACAATGAGCAGTTCTTC	CRTESGTSGGDPYNEQFF
TRBV27	NA	TRBJ2-7	NA	TGTGCCAGCAGTTTGAAAGCGGGCGAGAACTACGAGCAGTACTTC	CASSLKAGENYEQYF
TRBV6-6	NA	TRBJ1-5	NA	TGTGCCAGCAGTTGGGGCTCAGGGTGGGGGGATCAGCCCCAGCATTTT	CASSWGSGWGDQPQHF
TRBV6-5	NA	TRBJ1-5	NA	TGTGCCAGCAGAATGGGGCAGAATAGCAATCAGCCCCAGCATTTT	CASRMGQNSNQPQHF
TRBV7-3	TRBD2	TRBJ2-1	NA	TGTGCCAGCAGCTTTAATCATGGGGGGGACAATGAGCAGTTCTTC	CASSFNHGGDNEQFF
TRBV19	NA	TRBJ2-1	NA	TGTGCCAGTAGTATAGGAAGGGGGGAGCAGTTCTTC	CASSIGRGEQFF
TRBV23-1	TRBD1	TRBJ2-2	NA	TGCGCCAGCAGTCGGGGCAGGGGGCGCCTTTGGACCGGGGAGCTGTTTTTT	CASSRGRGRLWTGELFF
TRBV5-1	NA	TRBJ1-1	NA	TGCGCCAGCAGCCCGGGGGTGGACACTGAAGCTTTCTTT	CASSPGVDTEAFF
TRBV6-6	NA	TRBJ1-5	NA	TGTGCCAGCACCCAACTCAGGGGAAATCAGCCCCAGCATTTT	CASTQLRGNQPQHF
TRBV7-3	NA	TRBJ2-1	NA	TGTGCCAGCACCTCCGGGGAGCGGGATGAGCAGTTCTTC	CASTSGERDEQFF
TRBV5-1	TRBD1	TRBJ2-7	once	TGCGCCAGCAGCTCGTCCGGGACAGGGAGCTACGAGCAGTACTTC	CASSSSGTGSYEQYF
TRBV5-4	NA	TRBJ2-1	NA	TGTGCCAGCAGCCCGTTCGAGGGAGGTGAGCAGTTCTTC	CASSPFEGGEQFF
TRBV10-3	TRBD1	TRBJ2-7	NA	TGTGCCATCAGTGGGGGACAGGGGATCTCCTACGAGCAGTACTTC	CAISGGQGISYEQYF
TRBV6-5	NA	TRBJ1-2	NA	TGTGCCAGCAGCCCAGGCAGGGCCACAGGTGGCTACACCTTC	CASSPGRATGGYTF
TRBV6-2/TRBV6-3	NA	TRBJ1-5	NA	TGTGCCAGCAGTTACGGGGGGGGTAATCAGCCCCAGCATTTT	CASSYGGGNQPQHF
TRBV7-2	TRBD1	TRBJ1-4	NA	TGTGCCAGCAGCTTAATTCAGGGGGCTAATGAAAAACTGTTTTTT	CASSLIQGANEKLFF
TRBV30	NA	TRBJ2-3	NA	TGTGCCTGGAGTGGGGGCAGCACAGATACGCAGTATTTT	CAWSGGSTDTQYF
TRBV4-1	NA	TRBJ1-5	NA	TGCGCCAGCAGCCAAGTATTGGGGGGGGGACCCCAGCATTTT	CASSQVLGGGPQHF